These 29 T cell receptor beta chains share one sample of origin, sequenced in a study of T cell responses to AZD1222 COVID-19 vaccine. Clones were sequenced by immunoSEQ multiplex PCR, and TCRdb holds only the in-frame ones, with some missing. The sample comprises 140,000 to 150,000 clones, around 89% of which are singletons, and 1.5% to 2% rests with the top ten. The starting material was peripheral blood, obtained on day 0 of AZD1222 vaccination. All receptors come from an adult in good health.

This sequence joins TRBV7-2 and TRBJ1-2, with D tentatively TRBD1 (6 bases). The CDR3 totals 16 residues. The germline CDR1 and CDR2 sequences are SGHTA and FQGNSA. V lost 2 bases and J 2 bases, leaving 15 bases between the germline ends. CDR3 residues: CASSLMLGQGNYGYTF. CDR3 DNA sequence: TGTGCCAGCAGCTTAATGCTCGGGCAGGGGAACTATGGCTACACCTTC.

This chain links TRBV5-5 with TRBJ1-5; the D is unclear. Germline CDR1 SGHKS, CDR2 YYEKEE (reference sequence). V lost 4 bases to trimming and J lost 5 bases, with 13 bases between them. The CDR3 covers 14 residues. In DNA, the CDR3 is TGTGCCAGCAGCCTCAGCCTGGTTGATCAGCCCCAGCATTTT. Translating it yields CASSLSLVDQPQHF.

The chain has TRBV12-3 or TRBV12-4 and TRBJ1-4; D gene ambiguous. Trimming removed 5 bases from V and 8 bases from J, with 9 bases in between. CDR3 size: 12 residues. The CDR3 loop reads CASSRAREKLFF. DNA of the CDR3: TGTGCCAGCAGTCGGGCTCGGGAAAAACTGTTTTTT.

The CDR3 sequence is CAISESRWEGRSEQFF. The CDR3 region has the DNA TGTGCCATCAGTGAGTCGAGGTGGGAGGGCCGTTCTGAGCAGTTCTTC. This chain links TRBV10-3 with TRBJ2-1, with TRBD2 matching over 7 bases. V lost 0 bases and J lost 9; bases outside the gene matches: 11. This CDR3 contains 16 residues. Germline V gene sequence: CDR1 ENHRY, CDR2 SYGVKD.

The chain couples TRBV19 to TRBJ2-7; 7 bases match TRBD1. The V and J ends lost 7 bases and 4 bases, in that order; junction bases with no gene match: 7. Per germline, CDR1 LNHDA and CDR2 SQIVND (reference sequence). This CDR3 is built from 13 residues. DNA of the CDR3: TGTGCCAGTAAGCCGGGACAGACTTACGAGCAGTACTTC. Translation: CASKPGQTYEQYF.

The genes are TRBV7-8 and TRBJ1-1; 8 nucleotides line up with TRBD1. V lost 5 bases, J lost 1 base, and 6 bases stayed unmatched. The CDR3 covers 15 residues. Germline CDR1 SGHVS, CDR2 FQNEAQ. The CDR3 bases are TGTGCCAGCAGCACAGACAGGGGACCGAACACTGAAGCTTTCTTT. The encoded protein is CASSTDRGPNTEAFF.

This chain connects TRBV7-9 to TRBJ1-2; 8 bases agree with TRBD1. The CDR3 loop spans 15 amino acids. The germline V gene has CDR1 SEHNR and CDR2 FQNEAQ (reference sequence). J lost 6 bases, V lost 3 bases, and 9 bases had no gene match. Here the CDR3 DNA reads TGTGCCAGCAGCTTCCGGGACAGGCTCGGCAATGGCTACACCTTC. It yields the protein CASSFRDRLGNGYTF.

This rearrangement joins TRBV10-1 to TRBJ1-2, with TRBD1 matching over 7 bases. The CDR3 covers 15 residues. V lost 9 bases and J lost 4; bases outside the gene matches: 14. CDR1 WNHNN and CDR2 SYGVQD come from the germline V gene (reference sequence). The CDR3 loop is CARTTGAPPAYGYTF. Written as DNA, the CDR3 is TGCGCCAGGACCACAGGGGCACCCCCCGCCTATGGCTACACCTTC.

This clone showed up just once. The chain links TRBV15 to TRBJ1-1; maybe TRBD1 (6 bases). Germline V CDR1 and CDR2: LNHNV, YYDKDF (reference sequence). The V and J ends lost 5 bases and 4 bases respectively, with 11 bases between them. The CDR3 covers 13 residues. CDR3 residues: CATSRRGATEAFF. DNA of the CDR3: TGTGCCACCAGCCGCCGGGGGGCCACTGAAGCTTTCTTT.

This rearrangement joins TRBV27 to TRBJ2-1; D not resolved. From germline, CDR1 is MNHEY and CDR2 SMNVEV (reference sequence). The V end was cut by 4 bases, the J end by 7 bases, with 5 bases between. The CDR3 spans 11 residues. As DNA, the CDR3 is TGTGCCAGCAGTTCCCGAAATGAGCAGTTCTTC. It translates to CASSSRNEQFF.

The chain has TRBV30 and TRBJ2-5, with 9 positions matching TRBD2. The CDR3 runs to 15 residues. The germline V gene has CDR1 GTSNPN and CDR2 SVGIG (reference sequence). Unmatched junction bases numbered 7, after V lost 0 bases and J lost 5 bases. In DNA form, the CDR3 reads TGTGCCTGGAGTGTTTCAGCGGGGGGAGCCGAGACCCAGTACTTC. Protein product: CAWSVSAGGAETQYF.

The chain has TRBV19 and TRBJ1-2; D gene uncertain. The CDR3 runs to 15 residues. The germline V gene has CDR1 LNHDA and CDR2 SQIVND (reference sequence). Trimming took off 5 bases at V and 2 bases at J, with 15 bases between the two ends. The CDR3 bases are TGTGCCAGTAGTCCGGGATCCTGGGGAAACTATGGCTACACCTTC. It codes for CASSPGSWGNYGYTF.

This chain joins TRBV18 and TRBJ2-1; D not certain. From germline, CDR1 is KGHSH and CDR2 LQKENI. Trimming shortened V by 8 bases and J by 0 bases, and 11 bases separated the two germline ends. The CDR3 is 14 amino acids. The CDR3 DNA sequence: TGTGCCAGCCACCGAGGTGACTCCTACAATGAGCAGTTCTTC. It encodes CASHRGDSYNEQFF.

The genes are TRBV4-1 and TRBJ2-3, with D hard to call. Germline V gene lookup returns CDR1 MGHRA and CDR2 YSYEKL. V was pared by 3 bases and J by 5 bases, with 6 bases between. This CDR3 region has 12 residues. The CDR3 DNA is TGCGCCAGCAGCCATATCTTAGATACGCAGTATTTT. Protein: CASSHILDTQYF.

This sequence joins TRBV10-2 and TRBJ2-1; D is uncertain. Germline assignment: CDR1 WSHSY and CDR2 SAAADI. V shed 5 bases and J shed 4 bases, with 12 bases lying between them. This CDR3 contains 14 residues. This CDR3 is CASSLRPSYNEQFF. CDR3 bases: TGCGCCAGCAGTCTTCGCCCTTCGTACAATGAGCAGTTCTTC.

The gene calls are TRBV4-2 and TRBJ1-2; TRBD1 might be the D (5 bases). The ends were cut back, 6 bases at V and 3 bases at J, with 11 bases in the middle. Germline V lookup: CDR1 LGHNA, CDR2 YNFKEQ. The CDR3 has 13 residues. The CDR3 loop reads CASSRATDYGYTF. CDR3 in DNA: TGTGCCAGCAGTCGAGCGACAGACTATGGCTACACCTTC.

This clone is a singleton in its sample. V and J are TRBV30 and TRBJ2-1, with D hard to call. The CDR3 has 12 residues. Germline V gene sequence: CDR1 GTSNPN, CDR2 SVGIG (reference sequence). Trimming stripped 2 bases from V and 10 bases from J, with 12 bases between. CDR3 amino acids: CAWSFGFSEQFF. CDR3 sequence (DNA): TGTGCCTGGAGTTTTGGGTTTTCCGAGCAGTTCTTC.

This sequence joins TRBV28 and TRBJ2-7, with D unresolved. The CDR3 loop spans 12 amino acids. Germline V gene lookup returns CDR1 MDHEN and CDR2 SYDVKM. Deletions cut 5 bases from V and 4 bases from J, with 9 bases between. The CDR3 DNA reads TGTGCCAGCAGTCTCACTATGTACGAGCAGTACTTC. Amino acids: CASSLTMYEQYF.

J is TRBJ2-5 and V is TRBV11-3; the D gene could be TRBD1 or TRBD2 (5 bases each). Germline CDR1 and CDR2: SGHNT and YENEEA. The CDR3 is made up of 14 amino acids. The V and J ends lost 4 bases and 1 base respectively, with 10 bases between them. CDR3 coding DNA: TGTGCCAGCAGCTCAACGGGACCCCAAGAGACCCAGTACTTC. It encodes CASSSTGPQETQYF.

V is TRBV12-3 or TRBV12-4 and J is TRBJ2-7; D uncertain. V was shortened by 6 bases and J by 7 bases, with 13 bases between the two germline ends. The CDR3 extends over 12 amino acids. CDR3 protein: CASRRPLGEQYF. The CDR3 region has the DNA TGTGCCAGCAGGCGACCCCTTGGAGAGCAGTACTTC.

The CDR3 here is CASSLRPASGYTF. The CDR3 DNA follows: TGTGCCAGCAGTTTACGCCCGGCGAGTGGCTACACCTTC. The V and J genes are TRBV12-3 or TRBV12-4 and TRBJ1-2; D not resolved. With 2 bases removed from V and 7 bases from J, the gap between germline ends came to 11 bases. This CDR3 has 13 residues.

The V and J genes are TRBV10-2 and TRBJ1-1; 9 positions match TRBD1. The CDR3 spans 14 residues. V lost 3 bases and J lost 9; bases outside the gene matches: 8. Germline CDR1 and CDR2: WSHSY and SAAADI. CDR3: CASSDLGTGKKAFF. CDR3 nucleotide sequence: TGCGCCAGCAGTGACCTCGGGACAGGGAAAAAAGCTTTCTTT.

The chain recombines TRBV10-2 with TRBJ1-5; no clear D. Germline CDR1 is WSHSY and CDR2 is SAAADI. V shed 8 bases and J shed 9 bases, with 14 bases lying between them. The length of the CDR3 is 12 residues. The DNA for the CDR3 is TGCGCCAGCGGAGAGGCCCCGAGGCCCCAGCATTTT. Translation: CASGEAPRPQHF.

V and J are TRBV28 and TRBJ1-1; 7 bases line up with TRBD1. Unmatched junction bases numbered 5, after V lost 1 base and J lost 0 bases. The CDR3 totals 16 residues. The germline V gene encodes CDR1 MDHEN and CDR2 SYDVKM. The CDR3 bases are TGTGCCAGCAGTTTATTAGGGACAGACATGAACACTGAAGCTTTCTTT. The encoded protein is CASSLLGTDMNTEAFF.

CDR3 sequence (DNA): TGTGCCAGCAGCAGTAGCGGGAGGGTGATTGAGCAGTTCTTC. It encodes CASSSSGRVIEQFF. This chain joins TRBV7-9 and TRBJ2-1; 11 bases align to TRBD2. This CDR3 is built from 14 residues. CDR1 is SEHNR, CDR2 FQNEAQ, per germline (reference sequence). V gave up 5 bases and J gave up 9 bases; unmatched junction bases: 6.

The V gene is TRBV11-2, the J gene TRBJ1-6; D is unclear. Germline V CDR1 and CDR2: SGHAT, FQNNGV. This CDR3 contains 16 residues. The V gene lost 4 bases and the J gene lost 1 base, with 11 bases spanning the gap. CDR3 in DNA: TGTGCCAGCAGCTCCTCCTTGGGTTCCTATAATTCACCCCTCCACTTT. Encoded protein: CASSSSLGSYNSPLHF.

The genes are TRBV18 and TRBJ1-3; D is unresolved. The V end lost 0 bases, the J end lost 2 bases, and 8 bases lay between the germline ends. Germline CDR1 reads KGHSH; CDR2 reads LQKENI. CDR3 length: 15 amino acids. CDR3 sequence: CASSPPIQAGNTIYF. The CDR3, as DNA: TGTGCCAGCTCACCACCTATCCAGGCTGGAAACACCATATATTTT.

The chain employs TRBV4-1 and TRBJ1-1; D is unclear. Germline V gene sequence: CDR1 MGHRA, CDR2 YSYEKL. V gave up 11 bases and J gave up 7 bases, with 23 bases separating them. The CDR3 consists of 14 residues. The CDR3: CAVRSTKPVSEAFF. The DNA for the CDR3 is TGCGCCGTCCGATCGACTAAGCCTGTCAGTGAAGCTTTCTTT.

The chain is built from TRBV15 and TRBJ1-1, with unresolved D. This CDR3 has 12 amino acids. Germline V lookup: CDR1 LNHNV, CDR2 YYDKDF (reference sequence). Between the trimmed V and J ends, which lost 0 bases and 6 bases, there was a span of 5 bases. Written as DNA, the CDR3 is TGTGCCACCAGCAGAGATAGGGCTGAAGCTTTCTTT. It encodes CATSRDRAEAFF.